Listed below are T cell receptor beta chains from one sample, sequenced in a study of blood T cell repertoires in COVID-19. Profiled with immunoSEQ multiplex PCR; TCRdb holds only in-frame clones, not every one. The sample includes 250,000 or so clones, around nine tenths of them seen just once. Sequencing was done on a sample of PBMCs or T cells enriched from blood (not recorded which). The receptors come from a woman in her 30s who had been exposed to COVID-19. Both conserved end residues are part of each CDR3. Fields, in order: V gene, J gene, clone size, D gene, CDR3 DNA, CDR3 protein. A D gene is named only where the DNA matches it firmly. Only part of the rows carry a size: once, few, many, or a class if the clone is expanded.

v_call: TRBV28
j_call: TRBJ2-5
clone_size: .
d_call: .
cdr3_nt: TGTGCCAGCAGTCGAAGGGGTTCAGGAGAGACCCAGTACTTC
cdr3_aa: CASSRRGSGETQYF

v_call: TRBV2
j_call: TRBJ1-1
clone_size: .
d_call: .
cdr3_nt: TGTGCCAGCAGTGAAGAAGACAGCTACTATGAAGCTTTCTTT
cdr3_aa: CASSEEDSYYEAFF

v_call: TRBV9
j_call: TRBJ2-2
clone_size: .
d_call: TRBD2
cdr3_nt: TGTGCCAGCAGTCGCGGGACTAACTTGAACACCGGGGAGCTGTTTTTT
cdr3_aa: CASSRGTNLNTGELFF

v_call: TRBV4-1
j_call: TRBJ1-2
clone_size: .
d_call: .
cdr3_nt: TGCGCCAGCAGCCAAGATCGGTCTGGAGGGAACTATGGCTACACCTTC
cdr3_aa: CASSQDRSGGNYGYTF

v_call: TRBV6-5
j_call: TRBJ1-6
clone_size: .
d_call: .
cdr3_nt: TGTGCCAGCAGTTACGGCCAAAGCTCCTATAATTCACCCCTCCACTTT
cdr3_aa: CASSYGQSSYNSPLHF

v_call: TRBV18
j_call: TRBJ2-5
clone_size: .
d_call: TRBD2
cdr3_nt: TGTGCCAGCTCACCACCGGCGGGAGTCTCCCTTGAACTAGAGACCCAGTACTTC
cdr3_aa: CASSPPAGVSLELETQYF

v_call: TRBV10-3
j_call: TRBJ2-7
clone_size: once
d_call: .
cdr3_nt: TGTGCCACCGGGAAGGTCCGGGAGACCGAGCAGTACTTC
cdr3_aa: CATGKVRETEQYF

v_call: TRBV27
j_call: TRBJ2-3
clone_size: once
d_call: .
cdr3_nt: TGTGCCAGCAGTCCCAGGGGAGATACGCAGTATTTT
cdr3_aa: CASSPRGDTQYF

v_call: TRBV11-2
j_call: TRBJ2-3
clone_size: .
d_call: TRBD2
cdr3_nt: TGTGCCAGCAGCCTAGCGGGAGGGCCTTTAGATACGCAGTATTTT
cdr3_aa: CASSLAGGPLDTQYF

v_call: TRBV7-7
j_call: TRBJ2-1
clone_size: .
d_call: TRBD2
cdr3_nt: TGTGCCAGCAGCTTAGGCCTAGCGGGAGTAGGGAATGAGCAGTTCTTC
cdr3_aa: CASSLGLAGVGNEQFF

v_call: TRBV28
j_call: TRBJ2-1
clone_size: .
d_call: TRBD2
cdr3_nt: TGTGCCAGTCCGTCCCCCACTAGCGGGATCTACAATGAGCAGTTCTTC
cdr3_aa: CASPSPTSGIYNEQFF

v_call: TRBV7-6
j_call: TRBJ2-7
clone_size: .
d_call: .
cdr3_nt: TGTGCCAGCAGCTTAGCCGCGGATACCTACGAGCAGTACTTC
cdr3_aa: CASSLAADTYEQYF

v_call: TRBV28
j_call: TRBJ2-5
clone_size: .
d_call: TRBD2
cdr3_nt: TGTGCCAGCAGTTTATCCCTTCCGGGAGGTATCCTGGAGACCCAGTACTTC
cdr3_aa: CASSLSLPGGILETQYF

v_call: TRBV2
j_call: TRBJ2-1
clone_size: few
d_call: TRBD2
cdr3_nt: TGTGCCAGCATTCTAGCGGGCAATGAGCAGTTCTTC
cdr3_aa: CASILAGNEQFF

v_call: TRBV10-3
j_call: TRBJ1-5
clone_size: .
d_call: .
cdr3_nt: TGTGCCATCAGCGGGGGGCCAGGGGAGCCCCAGCATTTT
cdr3_aa: CAISGGPGEPQHF

v_call: TRBV28
j_call: TRBJ1-2
clone_size: .
d_call: TRBD1
cdr3_nt: TGTGCCAGCAGTTTACGGGACAGAAGGGGCTACACCTTC
cdr3_aa: CASSLRDRRGYTF

v_call: TRBV14
j_call: TRBJ1-2
clone_size: .
d_call: .
cdr3_nt: TGTGCCAGCAGCCCAAGCGGGGTTAGCGGCTACACCTTC
cdr3_aa: CASSPSGVSGYTF

v_call: TRBV4-1
j_call: TRBJ2-4
clone_size: once
d_call: .
cdr3_nt: TGCGCCAGCAGCCTTCAGGGGAAGGGGGGGTTCATTCAGTACTTC
cdr3_aa: CASSLQGKGGFIQYF

v_call: TRBV14
j_call: TRBJ2-1
clone_size: once
d_call: TRBD2
cdr3_nt: TGTGCCAGCAGTCAGGTCGGGTTAGCGGGAGCAAAGTTCTTC
cdr3_aa: CASSQVGLAGAKFF

v_call: TRBV2
j_call: TRBJ2-7
clone_size: once
d_call: TRBD2
cdr3_nt: TGTGCCAGCAGTACTAGCGGAATCGAGCAGTACTTC
cdr3_aa: CASSTSGIEQYF

v_call: TRBV11-2
j_call: TRBJ1-2
clone_size: .
d_call: .
cdr3_nt: TGTGCCAGCAGCTTAGTTTTACAGGGTGCCGGCTACACCTTC
cdr3_aa: CASSLVLQGAGYTF

v_call: TRBV10-3
j_call: TRBJ1-2
clone_size: .
d_call: .
cdr3_nt: TGTGCCATCAGTGAAGGGGCTAAGGGAGGGGACGGCTACACCTTC
cdr3_aa: CAISEGAKGGDGYTF

v_call: TRBV2
j_call: TRBJ2-5
clone_size: .
d_call: TRBD2
cdr3_nt: TGTGCCAGCAGGGCACCGGGACTAGCGGGAGGAGAGACCCAGTACTTC
cdr3_aa: CASRAPGLAGGETQYF

v_call: TRBV19
j_call: TRBJ1-1
clone_size: .
d_call: .
cdr3_nt: TGTGCCAGTAGTGGACACCGGGACACTGAAGCTTTCTTT
cdr3_aa: CASSGHRDTEAFF

v_call: TRBV3-1/TRBV3-2
j_call: TRBJ1-4
clone_size: .
d_call: TRBD1
cdr3_nt: TGTGCCAGCAGCGACCGGGACAGCTCTAATGAAAAACTGTTTTTT
cdr3_aa: CASSDRDSSNEKLFF

v_call: TRBV18
j_call: TRBJ2-2
clone_size: .
d_call: TRBD2
cdr3_nt: TGTGCCAGCTCGTTACTAGCGAGTAGTGCGAACACCGGGGAGCTGTTTTTT
cdr3_aa: CASSLLASSANTGELFF

v_call: TRBV5-4
j_call: TRBJ2-5
clone_size: once
d_call: .
cdr3_nt: TGTGCCAGCAGCTTGGTCAGCCGACAGGCTCGTGAGACCCAGTACTTC
cdr3_aa: CASSLVSRQARETQYF

v_call: TRBV28
j_call: TRBJ1-2
clone_size: .
d_call: .
cdr3_nt: TGTGCCAGCAGTTTCAGGCAGTTCTATGGCTACACCTTC
cdr3_aa: CASSFRQFYGYTF

v_call: TRBV2
j_call: TRBJ1-3
clone_size: .
d_call: TRBD1
cdr3_nt: TGTGCCACAAGGACAGGGGCCGGTCCTGGAAACACCATATATTTT
cdr3_aa: CATRTGAGPGNTIYF

v_call: TRBV18
j_call: TRBJ1-3
clone_size: .
d_call: TRBD1
cdr3_nt: TGTGCCAGCTCACCGACGACAGGGGGCTCTGGAAACACCATATATTTT
cdr3_aa: CASSPTTGGSGNTIYF

v_call: TRBV19
j_call: TRBJ1-2
clone_size: .
d_call: TRBD1
cdr3_nt: TGTGCCAGTAGTATAGACTTAACGAGGACAGGGGCCTATGGCTACACCTTC
cdr3_aa: CASSIDLTRTGAYGYTF

v_call: TRBV9
j_call: TRBJ2-2
clone_size: .
d_call: .
cdr3_nt: TGTGCCAGCAGCGTAGCCGGGGGGAACACCGGGGAGCTGTTTTTT
cdr3_aa: CASSVAGGNTGELFF

v_call: TRBV5-1
j_call: TRBJ1-5
clone_size: .
d_call: .
cdr3_nt: TGCGCCAGCAGCCGCGGACAGAATCAGCCCCAGCATTTT
cdr3_aa: CASSRGQNQPQHF

v_call: TRBV24-1
j_call: TRBJ2-1
clone_size: .
d_call: .
cdr3_nt: TGTGCCACCAGTGATCCAAACTACAATGAGCAGTTCTTC
cdr3_aa: CATSDPNYNEQFF

v_call: TRBV5-1
j_call: TRBJ2-3
clone_size: few
d_call: TRBD2
cdr3_nt: TGCGCCAGCAGCTCGGTGGGACTAGCGGGAGGAAGGCAGTATTTT
cdr3_aa: CASSSVGLAGGRQYF

v_call: TRBV6-4
j_call: TRBJ1-2
clone_size: .
d_call: TRBD1
cdr3_nt: TGTGCCAGCAGTGACTCGACAGGGGCTCTTAGAGGCTACACCTTC
cdr3_aa: CASSDSTGALRGYTF

v_call: TRBV21-1
j_call: TRBJ2-7
clone_size: .
d_call: .
cdr3_nt: TGTGCCAGCAGCAAAGGCCATTTATCAGGGTACGAGCAGTACTTC
cdr3_aa: CASSKGHLSGYEQYF

v_call: TRBV10-2
j_call: TRBJ2-5
clone_size: .
d_call: .
cdr3_nt: TGCGCCAGCAGGGTGGGGGGGGCTCAGGAGACCCAGTACTTC
cdr3_aa: CASRVGGAQETQYF

v_call: TRBV4-1
j_call: TRBJ2-2
clone_size: .
d_call: .
cdr3_nt: TGCGCCAGCAGCCCTAACCGGGGGAAAGGCGTCCCTAACACCGGGGAGCTGTTTTTT
cdr3_aa: CASSPNRGKGVPNTGELFF

v_call: TRBV5-1
j_call: TRBJ1-4
clone_size: .
d_call: .
cdr3_nt: TGCGCCAGCAGCCCAGGACAGATGATAACTAATGAAAAACTGTTTTTT
cdr3_aa: CASSPGQMITNEKLFF

v_call: TRBV19
j_call: TRBJ1-3
clone_size: .
d_call: TRBD1
cdr3_nt: TGTGCCAGTAGGAATGACAGGGCTGGAAACACCATATATTTT
cdr3_aa: CASRNDRAGNTIYF

v_call: TRBV7-9
j_call: TRBJ2-1
clone_size: .
d_call: .
cdr3_nt: TGTGCCAGCAGCTTAGTGTGGGGGGAGATGCCCGATGAGCAGTTCTTC
cdr3_aa: CASSLVWGEMPDEQFF

v_call: TRBV2
j_call: TRBJ2-7
clone_size: once
d_call: .
cdr3_nt: TGTGCCAGCAGTGGTCAGGGGCGCTACGAGCAGTACTTC
cdr3_aa: CASSGQGRYEQYF

v_call: TRBV11-2
j_call: TRBJ1-6
clone_size: few
d_call: .
cdr3_nt: TGTGCCAGCGGAAAGACAGATTATAATTCACCCCTCCACTTT
cdr3_aa: CASGKTDYNSPLHF

v_call: TRBV21-1
j_call: TRBJ2-7
clone_size: .
d_call: .
cdr3_nt: TGTGCCAGCAGCGACCGGGACAGGGGTTATCTAGCGGGAGTGTCGGACCACGAGCAGTACTTC
cdr3_aa: CASSDRDRGYLAGVSDHEQYF

v_call: TRBV19
j_call: TRBJ1-2
clone_size: once
d_call: .
cdr3_nt: TGTGCCAGTAGTATAGGCGACAGTCGGTATGGCTACACCTTC
cdr3_aa: CASSIGDSRYGYTF

v_call: TRBV5-4
j_call: TRBJ2-7
clone_size: .
d_call: TRBD1
cdr3_nt: TGTGCCAGCAGCTTCGGGACAGCTTCCTACGAGCAGTACTTC
cdr3_aa: CASSFGTASYEQYF

v_call: TRBV25-1
j_call: TRBJ1-2
clone_size: .
d_call: TRBD1
cdr3_nt: TGTGCCAGCAGTGACCCGGGACAGGAGAAGCTCTATGGCTACACCTTC
cdr3_aa: CASSDPGQEKLYGYTF

v_call: TRBV6-5
j_call: TRBJ1-1
clone_size: .
d_call: .
cdr3_nt: TGTGCCAGCACCACGGGAGGGGGGGAAGCTTTCTTT
cdr3_aa: CASTTGGGEAFF

v_call: TRBV5-1
j_call: TRBJ1-4
clone_size: few
d_call: .
cdr3_nt: TGCGCCAGCAGCCTAGCAGCCCGGGTCCTTAATGAAAAACTGTTTTTT
cdr3_aa: CASSLAARVLNEKLFF